The 13 T cell receptor beta chains below come from one sample, sequenced in a study of cytotoxic CD8 clonotypes in ibrutinib-treated CLL. Assay used: immunoSEQ multiplex PCR; TCRdb lists only in-frame clones, some missing. The sample contains fewer than 50,000 clones, around half of which appear only once. The sample in question was PBMCs, obtained after 12 months of ibrutinib treatment. These receptors all come from a human donor with chronic lymphocytic leukemia.

The chain carries TRBV6-1 and TRBJ2-7, with D perhaps TRBD2 (7 bases). This CDR3 contains 14 residues. The germline V and J ends were trimmed by 4 bases and 3 bases, with 13 bases remaining between them. CDR1 is MNHNS, CDR2 SASEGT, per germline. The CDR3 nucleotides are TGTGCCAGCAGTGGGGGGGGAGGGGGCTACGAGCAGTACTTC. Its translation is CASSGGGGGYEQYF.

The CDR3 reads CASSLSRAGAKNIQYF. In DNA form, the CDR3 reads TGCGCCAGCAGCTTGAGCAGGGCTGGAGCCAAAAACATTCAGTACTTC. The chain employs TRBV5-1 and TRBJ2-4, with a possible D match to TRBD1 (5 bases). The CDR3 is made up of 16 amino acids. Germline CDR1 reads SGHRS; CDR2 reads YFSETQ. V gave up 1 base and J gave up 0 bases, with 11 bases separating them.

The chain uses TRBV5-1 and TRBJ2-2; 11 nucleotides match TRBD2. CDR1 and CDR2 (germline): SGHRS, YFSETQ. Trimming took 5 bases from V and 5 from J; bases not matched to a gene: 8. This CDR3 has 16 amino acids. The CDR3 DNA reads TGCGCCAGCAGAGGAACTAGCGGGAGCAGTACCGGGGAGCTGTTTTTT. Translation gives CASRGTSGSSTGELFF.

The gene calls are TRBV29-1 and TRBJ2-5; weak D call: TRBD1 (7 bases). The CDR3 length is 13 residues. The V gene lost 7 bases and the J gene lost 1 base, with 13 bases spanning the gap. Germline lookup yields CDR1 SQVTM and CDR2 ANQGSEA. The chain's CDR3 is CSGGGTAQETQYF. For the CDR3, the DNA is TGCAGCGGAGGCGGGACAGCCCAAGAGACCCAGTACTTC.

This clone has a handful of counts. The CDR3 DNA reads TGTGCCAGCTACGATTTGTTAGCAAGACACAATGAGCAGTTCTTC. Its protein is CASYDLLARHNEQFF. The J gene is TRBJ2-1, the V gene TRBV5-6; D is uncertain. The CDR3 has 15 amino acids. Germline V gene lookup returns CDR1 SGHDT and CDR2 YYEEEE. The germline V and J ends were trimmed by 7 bases and 5 bases, with 19 bases remaining between them.

The table lists this clone with a count of one. V usage is TRBV6-5 and J usage is TRBJ2-3, with 9 bases lining up with TRBD2. V lost 5 bases to trimming and J lost 3 bases; unmatched junction nucleotides: 6. The CDR3 contains 15 residues. Germline V gives CDR1 MNHEY, CDR2 SVGAGI. The CDR3 sequence: CASSGGTSFTDTQYF. CDR3 sequence (DNA): TGTGCCAGCAGTGGCGGGACTAGCTTTACAGATACGCAGTATTTT.

The table lists this clone with many counts. The chain is built from TRBV29-1 and TRBJ2-7; D is perhaps TRBD1 or TRBD2 (5 bases each). Between the trimmed V and J ends, which lost 7 bases and 0 bases, there was a span of 13 bases. Germline CDR1 and CDR2: SQVTM and ANQGSEA. The CDR3 spans 13 residues. The CDR3 loop is CSDRGLNSYEQYF. The DNA of the CDR3 is TGCAGCGACCGGGGCCTCAACTCCTACGAGCAGTACTTC.

This clone was seen more than once but under ten times. The V call is TRBV5-1, the J call TRBJ1-6; 9 bases agree with TRBD1. V trimming: 4 bases; J trimming: 10 bases; junction bases outside the gene matches: 9. The CDR3 runs 15 residues. Germline-derived CDR1 and CDR2 are SGHRS and YFSETQ. The CDR3 loop is CASSLPGQGESPLHF. As DNA, the CDR3 is TGCGCCAGCAGCCTGCCGGGACAGGGTGAATCACCCCTCCACTTT. Supplemented by reference TRBV5-1 and TRBJ1-6, the full variable domain reads KAGVTQTPRYLIKTRGQQVTLSCSPISGHRSVSWYQQTPGQGLQFLFEYFSETQRNKGNFPGRFSGRQFSNSRSEMNVSTLELGDSALYLCASSLPGQGESPLHFGNGTRLTVT.

The chain uses TRBV6-1 and TRBJ2-7; 7 bases fit TRBD2. The germline V gene has CDR1 MNHNS and CDR2 SASEGT. This CDR3 region has 14 residues. Unmatched junction bases numbered 6, after V lost 5 bases and J lost 2 bases. Here the CDR3 DNA reads TGTGCCAGCAGTCGGACTAGGGGAGCCTACGAGCAGTACTTC. Its translation: CASSRTRGAYEQYF.

The chain links TRBV15 to TRBJ1-2; D gene unclear. The CDR3 is made up of 13 amino acids. Trimming pared 4 bases from V and 7 bases from J, leaving 13 bases between. Germline loops: CDR1 LNHNV, CDR2 YYDKDF (reference sequence). The CDR3 sequence: CATSTGLRGGYTF. Here the CDR3 DNA reads TGTGCCACCAGCACCGGATTACGGGGTGGCTACACCTTC.

The CDR3 loop reads CASSLAARGGYNEQFF. In DNA form, the CDR3 reads TGCGCCAGCAGCTTGGCCGCCAGGGGAGGCTACAATGAGCAGTTCTTC. The V and J genes are TRBV5-1 and TRBJ2-1; tentatively, D is TRBD1 or TRBD2 (6 bases each). This CDR3 is 16 amino acids long. Germline V gene lookup returns CDR1 SGHRS and CDR2 YFSETQ. Trimming removed 0 bases from V and 3 bases from J, with 13 bases in between.

The chain uses TRBV30 and TRBJ1-1; D call uncertain. Per the germline V gene, CDR1 is GTSNPN and CDR2 is SVGIG (reference sequence). V lost 0 bases, J lost 0 bases, and 2 bases lay in between. CDR3 length equals 12 residues. The CDR3 DNA reads as TGTGCCTGGAGTGTAGTGAACACTGAAGCTTTCTTT. Translating it yields CAWSVVNTEAFF.

J is TRBJ2-3 and V is TRBV27; no clear D. Germline V gene data show CDR1 as MNHEY and CDR2 as SMNVEV (reference sequence). V was shortened by 6 bases and J by 1 base, with 20 bases between the two germline ends. The CDR3 is made up of 17 amino acids. In DNA, the CDR3 is TGTGCCAGCAGCCGCAAACCCCCCGGTGCGGGCACAGATACGCAGTATTTT. It specifies CASSRKPPGAGTDTQYF.